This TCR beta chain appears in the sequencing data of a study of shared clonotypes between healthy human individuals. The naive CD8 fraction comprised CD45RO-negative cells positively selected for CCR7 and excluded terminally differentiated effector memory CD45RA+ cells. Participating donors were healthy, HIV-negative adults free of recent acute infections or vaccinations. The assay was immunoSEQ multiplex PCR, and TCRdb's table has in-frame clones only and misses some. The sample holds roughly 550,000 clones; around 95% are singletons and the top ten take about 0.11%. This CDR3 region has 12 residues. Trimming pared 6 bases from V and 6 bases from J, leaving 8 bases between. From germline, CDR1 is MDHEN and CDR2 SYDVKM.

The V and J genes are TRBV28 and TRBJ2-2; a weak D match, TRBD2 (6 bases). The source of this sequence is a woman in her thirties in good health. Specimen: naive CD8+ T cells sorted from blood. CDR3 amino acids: CASRRLAGELFF. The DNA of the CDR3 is TGTGCCAGCAGGCGACTAGCCGGGGAGCTGTTTTTT. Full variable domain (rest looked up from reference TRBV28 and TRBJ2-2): DVKVTQSSRYLVKRTGEKVFLECVQDMDHENMFWYRQDPGLGLRLIYFSYDVKMKEKGDIPEGYSVSREKKERFSLILESASTNQTSMYLCASRRLAGELFFGEGSRLTVL.